This T cell receptor (beta chain) was sequenced for a study of Graves' ophthalmopathy and Graves' hyperthyroidism. Amplification of TCR beta CDR3 regions used RNA transcripts. HTBI primers were used in a first-round RT-PCR, which preceded a second-round multiplex PCR. TCRdb processed the multiplex PCR reads anew with MiXCR; each CDR3 protein has one entry. Here the sample spans around 520,000 distinct CDR3 sequences, less than 40% being singletons. Study-wide points: Most expanded clonotypes from thyroid (those above 0.001 frequency) were also found in blood.

Germline V gives CDR1 SEHNR, CDR2 FQNEAQ (reference sequence). The CDR3 extends over 18 amino acids. Remarks on this clonotype: Its target is unknown.

This clonotype was sampled from an adult man with Graves' hyperthyroidism. What was sequenced was peripheral blood or thyroid tissue (not recorded which). V and J are TRBV7-9 and TRBJ2-7, with 12 positions matching TRBD2. Near its end, the DNA agrees better with TRBJ2-1, so the J call may be wrong. The CDR3 spells CASSQPPTSGRPHNEQFF. DNA for the CDR3: TGTGCCAGCAGCCAGCCACCAACTAGCGGGAGGCCGCACAATGAGCAGTTCTTC.